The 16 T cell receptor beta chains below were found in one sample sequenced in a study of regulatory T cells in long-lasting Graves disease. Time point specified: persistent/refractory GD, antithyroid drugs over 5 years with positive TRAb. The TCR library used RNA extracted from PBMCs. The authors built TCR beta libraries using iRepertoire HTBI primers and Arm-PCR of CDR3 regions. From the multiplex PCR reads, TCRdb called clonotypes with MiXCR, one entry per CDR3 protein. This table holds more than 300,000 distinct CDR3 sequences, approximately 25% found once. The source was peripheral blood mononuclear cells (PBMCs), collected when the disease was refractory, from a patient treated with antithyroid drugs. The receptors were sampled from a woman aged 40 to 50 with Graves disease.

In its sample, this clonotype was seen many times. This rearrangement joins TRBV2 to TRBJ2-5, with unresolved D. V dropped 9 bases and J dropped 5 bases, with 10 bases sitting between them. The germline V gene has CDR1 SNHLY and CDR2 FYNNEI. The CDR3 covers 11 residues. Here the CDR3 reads CASVVAETQYF. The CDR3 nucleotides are TGTGCCAGTGTAGTTGCGGAGACCCAGTACTTC.

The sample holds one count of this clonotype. The CDR3 loop is CASSEGTGDGYTF. Written as DNA, the CDR3 is TGTGCCAGCAGTGAGGGGACAGGGGATGGCTACACCTTC. The chain couples TRBV2 to TRBJ1-2; 10 nucleotides line up with TRBD1. Germline-derived CDR1 and CDR2 are SNHLY and FYNNEI. This CDR3 is built from 13 residues. The V and J ends lost 3 bases and 6 bases, in that order; junction bases with no gene match: 1.

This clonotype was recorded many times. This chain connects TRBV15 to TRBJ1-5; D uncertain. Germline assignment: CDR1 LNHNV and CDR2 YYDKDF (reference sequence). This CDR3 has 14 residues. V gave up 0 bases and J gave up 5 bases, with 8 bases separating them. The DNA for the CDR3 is TGTGCCACCAGCAGAGAACATAATTATCAGCCCCAGCATTTT. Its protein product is CATSREHNYQPQHF.

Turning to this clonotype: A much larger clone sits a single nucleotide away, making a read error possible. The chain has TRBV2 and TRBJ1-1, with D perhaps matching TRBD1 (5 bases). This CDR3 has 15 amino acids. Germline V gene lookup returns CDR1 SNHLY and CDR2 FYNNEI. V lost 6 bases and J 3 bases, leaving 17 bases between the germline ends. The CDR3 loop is CASSLEGQDHTEAFF. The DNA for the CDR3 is TGTGCCAGCAGCTTAGAGGGGCAGGATCACACTGAAGCTTTCTTT. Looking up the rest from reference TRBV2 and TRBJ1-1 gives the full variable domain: EPEVTQTPSHQVTQMGQEVILRCVPISNHLYFYWYRQILGQKVEFLVSFYNNEISEKSEIFDDQFSVERPDGSNFTLKIRSTKLEDSAMYFCASSLEGQDHTEAFFGQGTRLTVV.

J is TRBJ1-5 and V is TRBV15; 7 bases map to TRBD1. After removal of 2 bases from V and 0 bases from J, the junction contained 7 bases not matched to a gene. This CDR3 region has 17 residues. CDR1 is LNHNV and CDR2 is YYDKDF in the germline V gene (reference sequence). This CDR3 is CATSRQIRGYSNQPQHF. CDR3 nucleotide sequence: TGTGCCACCAGCAGACAGATCAGGGGGTATAGCAATCAGCCCCAGCATTTT.

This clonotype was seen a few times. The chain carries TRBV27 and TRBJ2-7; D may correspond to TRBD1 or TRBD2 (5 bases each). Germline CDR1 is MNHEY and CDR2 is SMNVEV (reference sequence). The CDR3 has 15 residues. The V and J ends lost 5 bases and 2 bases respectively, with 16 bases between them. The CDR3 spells CASSGTGTGTYEQYF. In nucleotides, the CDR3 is TGTGCCAGCAGTGGAACCGGGACGGGAACCTACGAGCAGTACTTC.

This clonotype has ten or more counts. CDR3 DNA sequence: TGTGCCAGCAAAAGTAGGGGCAGTTTTGGGAATGAGCAGTTCTTC. Protein product: CASKSRGSFGNEQFF. The gene calls are TRBV28 and TRBJ2-1; possible D gene TRBD1, 5 bases. Deletions cut 7 bases from V and 7 bases from J, with 20 bases between. The germline gives CDR1 MDHEN, CDR2 SYDVKM. CDR3 length: 15 residues.

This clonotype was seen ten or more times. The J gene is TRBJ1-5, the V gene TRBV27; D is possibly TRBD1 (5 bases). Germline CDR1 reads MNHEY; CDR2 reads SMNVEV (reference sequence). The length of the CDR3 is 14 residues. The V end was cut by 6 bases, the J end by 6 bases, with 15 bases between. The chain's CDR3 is CASSPGTWGQPQHF. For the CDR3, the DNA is TGTGCCAGCAGCCCCGGGACCTGGGGTCAGCCCCAGCATTTT.

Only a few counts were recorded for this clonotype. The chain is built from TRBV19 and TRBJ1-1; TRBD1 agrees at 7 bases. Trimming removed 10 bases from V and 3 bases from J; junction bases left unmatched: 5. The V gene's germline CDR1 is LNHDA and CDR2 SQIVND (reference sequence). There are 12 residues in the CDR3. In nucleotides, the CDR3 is TGTGCCACTAACGACAGGGACACTGAAGCTTTCTTT. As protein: CATNDRDTEAFF.

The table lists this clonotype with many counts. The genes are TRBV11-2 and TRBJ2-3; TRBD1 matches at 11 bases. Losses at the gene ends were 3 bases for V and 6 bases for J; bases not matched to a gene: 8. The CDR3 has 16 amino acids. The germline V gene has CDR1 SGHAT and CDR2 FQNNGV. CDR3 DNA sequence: TGTGCCAGCAGCTTGCACGGGACAGGGGGTTTCGATACGCAGTATTTT. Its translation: CASSLHGTGGFDTQYF.

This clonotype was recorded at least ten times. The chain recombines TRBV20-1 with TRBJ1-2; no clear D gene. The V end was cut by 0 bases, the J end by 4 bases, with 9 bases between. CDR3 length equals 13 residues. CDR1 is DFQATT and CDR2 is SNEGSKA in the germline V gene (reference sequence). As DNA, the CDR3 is TGCAGTGCTAGAGAGAAAGCAGGCTATGGCTACACCTTC. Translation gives CSAREKAGYGYTF.

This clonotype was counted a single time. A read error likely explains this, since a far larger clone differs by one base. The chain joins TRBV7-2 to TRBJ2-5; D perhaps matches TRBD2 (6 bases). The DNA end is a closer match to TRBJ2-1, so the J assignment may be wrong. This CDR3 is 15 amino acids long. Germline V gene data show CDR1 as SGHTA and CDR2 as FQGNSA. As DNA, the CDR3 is TGTGCCAGCAGCTTTAGCGGAGGCGTCCAAGAGACCCAGTTCTTC. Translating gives CASSFSGGVQETQFF.

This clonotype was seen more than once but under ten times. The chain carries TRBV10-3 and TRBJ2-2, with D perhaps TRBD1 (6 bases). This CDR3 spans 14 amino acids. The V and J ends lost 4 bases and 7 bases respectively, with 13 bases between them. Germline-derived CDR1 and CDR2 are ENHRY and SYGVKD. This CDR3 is CAISGQQGYGELFF. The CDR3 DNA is TGTGCCATCAGTGGGCAACAGGGTTACGGGGAGCTGTTTTTT.

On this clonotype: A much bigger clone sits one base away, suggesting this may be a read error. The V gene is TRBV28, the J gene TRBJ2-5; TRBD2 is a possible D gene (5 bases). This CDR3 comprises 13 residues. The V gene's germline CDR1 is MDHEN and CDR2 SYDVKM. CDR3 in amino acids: CAGSFGERRTQYF. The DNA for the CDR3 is TGTGCCGGCAGTTTTGGGGAGAGGAGGACCCAGTACTTC.

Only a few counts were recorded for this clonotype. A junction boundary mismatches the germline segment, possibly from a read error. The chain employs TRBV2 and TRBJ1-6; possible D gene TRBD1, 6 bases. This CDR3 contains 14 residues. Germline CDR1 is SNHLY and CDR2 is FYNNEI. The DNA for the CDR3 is TGTGCCAGCGGGGAACAGGGTTCGAATTCACCCCCCCACTTT. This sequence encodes CASGEQGSNSPPHF.

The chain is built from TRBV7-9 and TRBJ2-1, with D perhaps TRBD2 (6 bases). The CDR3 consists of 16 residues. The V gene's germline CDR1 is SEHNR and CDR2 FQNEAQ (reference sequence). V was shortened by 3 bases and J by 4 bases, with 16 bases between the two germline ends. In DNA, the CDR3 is TGTGCCAGCAGCTTTAGCGGATTAATGGGTTACAATGAGCAGTTCTTC. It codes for CASSFSGLMGYNEQFF.